Sequencing of this TCR beta chain was carried out in a study of control samples from healthy donors and cancer patients. The CDR3 is 15 amino acids. Germline V gives CDR1 MDHEN, CDR2 SYDVKM. V was clipped by 6 bases and J by 1 base, with 15 bases between them. Sequencing was performed with immunoSEQ multiplex PCR; in TCRdb, only in-frame clones are kept and a portion is missing. This specimen shows around 190,000 clones; the ten leading clones hold roughly 2%. This clonotype was obtained from a woman aged 30 to 39 in good health. The rearrangement links TRBV28 to TRBJ1-1, with TRBD1 as a possible D gene (6 bases). What was sequenced was blood. The CDR3: CASRRGRGRNTEAFF. The CDR3 nucleotides read TGTGCCAGCAGAAGGGGGAGGGGCAGGAACACTGAAGCTTTCTTT.